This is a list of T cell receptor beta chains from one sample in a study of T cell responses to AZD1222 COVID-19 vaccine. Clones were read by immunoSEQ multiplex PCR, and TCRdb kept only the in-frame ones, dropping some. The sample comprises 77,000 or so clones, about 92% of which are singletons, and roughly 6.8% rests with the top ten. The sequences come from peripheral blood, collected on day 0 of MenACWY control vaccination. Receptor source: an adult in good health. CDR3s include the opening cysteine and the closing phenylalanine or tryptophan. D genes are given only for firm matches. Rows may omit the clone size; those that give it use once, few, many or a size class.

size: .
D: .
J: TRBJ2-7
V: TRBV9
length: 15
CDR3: CASSERGGPGYEQYF
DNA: TGTGCCAGCAGCGAGAGAGGAGGTCCAGGCTACGAGCAGTACTTC

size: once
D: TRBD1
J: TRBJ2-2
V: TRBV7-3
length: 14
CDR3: CASSVRDSFGELFF
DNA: TGTGCCAGCAGCGTCCGGGACAGTTTCGGGGAGCTGTTTTTT

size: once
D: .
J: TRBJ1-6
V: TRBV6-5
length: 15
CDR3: CASSRGNRANSPLHF
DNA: TGTGCCAGCAGTCGAGGGAACAGAGCTAATTCACCCCTCCACTTT

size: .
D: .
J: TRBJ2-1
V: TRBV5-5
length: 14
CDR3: CASSLGISYNEQFF
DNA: TGTGCCAGCAGCTTGGGGATCTCCTACAATGAGCAGTTCTTC

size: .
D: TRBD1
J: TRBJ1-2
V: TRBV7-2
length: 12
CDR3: CASATGNYGYTF
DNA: TGTGCCAGTGCGACAGGGAACTATGGCTACACCTTC

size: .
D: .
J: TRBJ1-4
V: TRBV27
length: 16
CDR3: CASSPQGAAANEKLFF
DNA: TGTGCCAGCAGTCCCCAAGGGGCAGCTGCGAATGAAAAACTGTTTTTT

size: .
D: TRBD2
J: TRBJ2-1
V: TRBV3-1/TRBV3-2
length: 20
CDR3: CASSQDGTSGDPLSYNEQFF
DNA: TGTGCCAGCAGCCAAGACGGGACTAGCGGGGACCCCCTCTCCTACAATGAGCAGTTCTTC

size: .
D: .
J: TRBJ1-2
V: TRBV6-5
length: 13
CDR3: CASSRGPFYGYTF
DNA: TGTGCCAGCAGCCGCGGACCGTTCTATGGCTACACCTTC

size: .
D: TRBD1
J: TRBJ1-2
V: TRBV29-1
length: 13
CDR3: CSVGTDINYGYTF
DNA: TGCAGCGTGGGGACAGACATTAACTATGGCTACACCTTC

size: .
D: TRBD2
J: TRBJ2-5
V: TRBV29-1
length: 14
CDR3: CSVAGLAGQETQYF
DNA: TGCAGCGTCGCGGGGCTAGCGGGCCAAGAGACCCAGTACTTC

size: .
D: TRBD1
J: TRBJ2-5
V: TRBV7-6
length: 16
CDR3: CASSPSGQGARETQYF
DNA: TGTGCCAGCAGCCCCTCCGGACAGGGGGCGCGGGAGACCCAGTACTTC

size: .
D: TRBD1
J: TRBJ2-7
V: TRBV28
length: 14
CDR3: CASRLPGTAYEQYF
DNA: TGTGCCAGCAGGCTTCCCGGGACAGCCTACGAGCAGTACTTC

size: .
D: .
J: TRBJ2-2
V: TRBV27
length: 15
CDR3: CASSMGRGNTGELFF
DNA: TGTGCCAGCTCTATGGGCAGGGGAAACACCGGGGAGCTGTTTTTT

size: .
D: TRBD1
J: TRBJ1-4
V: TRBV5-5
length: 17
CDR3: CASSVTGGASSNEKLFF
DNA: TGTGCCAGCAGCGTGACAGGGGGCGCGTCTTCTAATGAAAAACTGTTTTTT

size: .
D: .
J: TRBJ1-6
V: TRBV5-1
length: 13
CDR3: CASSLRGESPLHF
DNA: TGCGCCAGCAGCTTACGGGGGGAGTCACCCCTCCACTTT

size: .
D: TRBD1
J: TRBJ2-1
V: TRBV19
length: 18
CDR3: CASSKNRGVLKPADEQFF
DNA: TGTGCCAGTAGTAAAAACAGGGGTGTACTCAAACCCGCGGATGAGCAGTTCTTC

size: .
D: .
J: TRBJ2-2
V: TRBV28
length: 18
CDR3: CASSSHRGAGTSGGELFF
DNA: TGTGCCAGCAGTTCCCACCGAGGCGCGGGGACCTCTGGCGGGGAGCTGTTTTTT

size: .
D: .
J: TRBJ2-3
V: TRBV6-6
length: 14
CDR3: CASTAKRGTDTQYF
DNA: TGTGCCAGCACGGCTAAGCGAGGCACAGATACGCAGTATTTT

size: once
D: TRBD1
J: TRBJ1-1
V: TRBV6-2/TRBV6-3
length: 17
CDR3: CASSISGWDRGRTEAFF
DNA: TGTGCCAGCAGTATCTCAGGCTGGGACAGGGGGAGAACTGAAGCTTTCTTT

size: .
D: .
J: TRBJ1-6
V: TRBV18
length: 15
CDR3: CASSQQGSFNSPLHF
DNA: TGTGCCAGCTCACAACAGGGATCATTCAATTCACCCCTCCACTTT